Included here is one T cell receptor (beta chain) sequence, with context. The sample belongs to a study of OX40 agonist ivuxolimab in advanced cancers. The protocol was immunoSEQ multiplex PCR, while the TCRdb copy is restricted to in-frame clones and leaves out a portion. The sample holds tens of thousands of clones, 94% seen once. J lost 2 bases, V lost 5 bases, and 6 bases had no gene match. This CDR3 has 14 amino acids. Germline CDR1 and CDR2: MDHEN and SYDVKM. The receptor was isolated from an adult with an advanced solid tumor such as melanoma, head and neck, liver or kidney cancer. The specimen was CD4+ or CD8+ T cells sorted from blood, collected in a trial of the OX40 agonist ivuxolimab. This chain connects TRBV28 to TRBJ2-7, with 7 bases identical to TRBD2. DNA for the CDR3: TGTGCCAGCAGTCGTCTAGCGGTGACCTACGAGCAGTACTTC. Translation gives CASSRLAVTYEQYF. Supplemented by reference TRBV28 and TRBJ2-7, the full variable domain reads DVKVTQSSRYLVKRTGEKVFLECVQDMDHENMFWYRQDPGLGLRLIYFSYDVKMKEKGDIPEGYSVSREKKERFSLILESASTNQTSMYLCASSRLAVTYEQYFGPGTRLTVT.